The sample holds many counts of the clone carrying this T cell receptor beta chain. Its antigen is currently unknown. Time point noted: patch test 1, 2 weeks after DPC sensitization. Treatment: therapeutic diphenylcyclopropenone sensitization with weekly scalp DPC. Original data processing: With a range of roughly 20,000 to 750,000, the median per sample was roughly 91,000 TCRs. TCRdb processed the RACE reads anew with MiXCR; each CDR3 protein has one entry. These V and J calls are TCRdb output, not the study's own analysis. The sample carries around 340,000 distinct CDR3 sequences, approximately 6.3% recorded once. The record originates from a study of human T cells and chemical hapten exposure. The CDR3 covers 12 residues. From germline, CDR1 is DFQATT and CDR2 SNEGSKA (reference sequence). Whole-study findings and limits: Among TCRs, those above 1 in 1000 frequency were unaffected by DPC sensitization.

The source was whole blood, collected in connection with sensitization to the hapten diphenylcyclopropenone (DPC). The chain has TRBV20-1 and TRBJ2-3; D uncertain. This receptor was identified in a woman aged 18 to 35 with alopecia areata. Some clones in this sample may be carry-over from other donors' samples. The CDR3 is CSPGTDTDTQYF. The CDR3 DNA sequence: TGCAGCCCAGGCACAGACACAGATACGCAGTATTTT.